This T cell receptor beta chain was captured in a study of blood T cell repertoires in COVID-19. The overall study: Acute and convalescent COVID-19 specimens originated in the United States, Italy and Spain. PBMCs, B-cell-depleted T cells, or T cells were the source of the cDNA or gDNA that made up the material.

Assay used: immunoSEQ multiplex PCR; TCRdb lists only in-frame clones, some missing. The table shows 70,000 or so clones, with roughly 78% occurring only once. Germline V CDR1 and CDR2: MNHEY, SVGAGI. V was clipped by 8 bases and J by 2 bases, with 9 bases between them. The CDR3 is made up of 12 amino acids. J is TRBJ1-2 and V is TRBV6-5; D not certain. The sequence was collected from a human donor in a cohort sampled during active COVID-19. Sequences were obtained from peripheral blood. The CDR3 coding sequence is TGTGCCAGCTGGGCCATAAACTATGGCTACACCTTC. Translating it yields CASWAINYGYTF.